The 23 T cell receptor beta chains given below trace back to one sample, sequenced in a study of T cell responses to AZD1222 COVID-19 vaccine. Assay: immunoSEQ multiplex PCR; the TCRdb copy retains only in-frame clones and omits some. The sample has approximately 180,000 clones, roughly 88% seen once. Material: peripheral blood, obtained on day 0 of AZD1222 vaccination. The source is an adult in good health.

V gene TRBV5-4 combines with J gene TRBJ2-5; 15 bases match TRBD2. CDR3 length: 16 amino acids. The junction had 2 bases not matched to a gene; V was cut back by 0 bases and J by 5 bases. Germline lookup yields CDR1 SGHNT and CDR2 YYREEE (reference sequence). CDR3 region: CASSLGGLAGGETQYF. Written as DNA, the CDR3 is TGTGCCAGCAGCTTGGGTGGACTAGCGGGGGGGGAGACCCAGTACTTC.

The chain recombines TRBV19 with TRBJ2-7; 9 nucleotides match TRBD1. The CDR3 is 15 residues long. J was trimmed by 7 bases and V by 4 bases; bases with no gene match: 11. Per the germline V gene, CDR1 is LNHDA and CDR2 is SQIVND (reference sequence). The CDR3 here is CASSTPGTGWREQYF. CDR3 nucleotide sequence: TGTGCCAGTAGTACTCCCGGGACAGGGTGGAGGGAGCAGTACTTC.

The chain links TRBV9 to TRBJ2-5; weak D call: TRBD1 (6 bases). Germline-derived CDR1 and CDR2 are SGDLS and YYNGEE. The CDR3 consists of 13 residues. Between the trimmed V and J ends, which lost 4 bases and 5 bases, there was a span of 12 bases. The CDR3 spells CASSPEGVETQYF. The DNA for the CDR3 is TGTGCCAGCAGCCCCGAGGGGGTCGAGACCCAGTACTTC.

The chain uses TRBV10-3 and TRBJ1-2, with 8 bases aligning to TRBD1. The CDR3 spans 16 residues. Germline V gives CDR1 ENHRY, CDR2 SYGVKD. V shed 0 bases, J shed 5 bases, and the junction held 8 bases outside the gene matches. CDR3 region: CAISESGQGVGYGYTF. The CDR3, as DNA: TGTGCCATCAGTGAGTCAGGACAGGGCGTTGGGTATGGCTACACCTTC.

The rearrangement joins TRBV7-2 to TRBJ1-1; 10 nucleotides agree with TRBD1. The junction had 8 bases not matched to a gene; V was cut back by 3 bases and J by 1 base. The germline V gene has CDR1 SGHTA and CDR2 FQGNSA. The CDR3 spans 17 residues. The CDR3, as DNA: TGTGCCAGCAGCTTCGTCCCGGGACAGGGGCCGAACACTGAAGCTTTCTTT. Protein sequence: CASSFVPGQGPNTEAFF.

This chain uses TRBV16 with TRBJ2-3, with 7 bases aligning to TRBD2. Germline values: CDR1 KGHSY, CDR2 FQNENV. CDR3 length: 15 amino acids. The trim removed 4 bases at V and 3 bases at J, leaving 7 bases unmatched. CDR3 loop: CASSPLELATDTQYF. The CDR3 DNA is TGTGCCAGCAGCCCATTAGAACTAGCGACAGATACGCAGTATTTT. Using reference TRBV16 and TRBJ2-3 for the parts outside the CDR3, the full variable domain is GEEVAQTPKHLVRGEGQKAKLYCAPIKGHSYVFWYQQVLKNEFKFLISFQNENVFDETGMPKERFSAKCLPNSPCSLEIQATKLEDSAVYFCASSPLELATDTQYFGPGTRLTVL.

Remarks on this clone: Because the CDR3's place on the DNA is in doubt, the DNA is left out and the CDR3 is given as listed by TCRdb. The chain has TRBV2 and TRBJ1-5; the D call of TRBD1 is as the table states it, not checked on the DNA. Germline-derived CDR1 and CDR2 are SNHLY and FYNNEI. 15 amino acids form the CDR3, both terminal residues included. This CDR3 reads CASSTSTGSNQPQHF.

The chain joins TRBV14 to TRBJ1-2; no firm D call. The CDR3 is made up of 16 amino acids. Germline CDR1 reads SGHDN; CDR2 reads FVKESK. The V end was cut by 1 base, the J end by 8 bases, with 20 bases between. In DNA form, the CDR3 reads TGTGCCAGCAGCCAAGTCTTTCCGGAGGACGGACGGGGCTACACCTTC. This gives the protein CASSQVFPEDGRGYTF.

The chain uses TRBV5-1 and TRBJ2-3; D unresolved. V was trimmed by 0 bases and J by 2 bases, leaving 4 bases between them. The CDR3 contains 13 residues. Germline assignment: CDR1 SGHRS and CDR2 YFSETQ. The CDR3 protein is CASSLVPTDTQYF. Here the CDR3 DNA reads TGCGCCAGCAGCTTGGTCCCCACAGATACGCAGTATTTT.

This sequence joins TRBV5-4 and TRBJ2-7; TRBD1 is a possible D gene (6 bases). The germline gives CDR1 SGHNT, CDR2 YYREEE (reference sequence). With 6 bases removed from V and 5 bases from J, the gap between germline ends came to 15 bases. This CDR3 contains 13 residues. CDR3 coding DNA: TGTGCCAGCACCTGGCAGGGGACCCACGAGCAGTACTTC. Translated, it gives CASTWQGTHEQYF.

CDR3 in DNA: TGTGCCTGGAGTATTAAGATGGGGGCGGCGGGCTACACCTTC. Residues: CAWSIKMGAAGYTF. The chain is built from TRBV30 and TRBJ1-2; a possible D gene is TRBD1 (6 bases). The CDR3 covers 14 residues. Deletions cut 2 bases from V and 8 bases from J, with 18 bases between. The germline V gene has CDR1 GTSNPN and CDR2 SVGIG (reference sequence).

V and J are TRBV7-8 and TRBJ2-7, with a tentative D call TRBD1 (5 bases). This CDR3 is 14 amino acids long. V gave up 7 bases and J gave up 2 bases, with 15 bases separating them. The germline gives CDR1 SGHVS, CDR2 FQNEAQ. Written as DNA, the CDR3 is TGTGCCAGCACCTCGTCCAGGGTGGCCTACGAGCAGTACTTC. The encoded protein is CASTSSRVAYEQYF.

This clone was picked up many times. This rearrangement joins TRBV6-2 or TRBV6-3 to TRBJ2-5, with a weak D call TRBD2 (5 bases). V was shortened by 5 bases and J by 2 bases, with 12 bases between the two germline ends. Germline values: CDR1 MNHEY, CDR2 SVGEGT. The CDR3 spans 14 residues. As DNA, the CDR3 is TGTGCCAGCAGTCACAGCGGACCACAAGAGACCCAGTACTTC. This gives the protein CASSHSGPQETQYF.

In this sample, this clone turned up a few times. The chain carries TRBV11-1 and TRBJ2-7; TRBD1 aligns across 7 bases. V gave up 4 bases and J gave up 3 bases; unmatched junction bases: 12. The CDR3 totals 16 residues. The germline V gene has CDR1 SGHAT and CDR2 FQDESV (reference sequence). CDR3 protein: CASSSITGVVGYEQYF. The CDR3 DNA is TGTGCCAGCAGCTCGATTACAGGGGTTGTGGGCTACGAGCAGTACTTC. Looking up the rest from reference TRBV11-1 and TRBJ2-7 gives the full variable domain: EAEVAQSPRYKITEKSQAVAFWCDPISGHATLYWYRQILGQGPELLVQFQDESVVDDSQLPKDRFSAERLKGVDSTLKIQPAELGDSAMYLCASSSITGVVGYEQYFGPGTRLTVT.

J is TRBJ2-3 and V is TRBV3-1 (or the pseudogene TRBV3-2), with D perhaps being TRBD1 or TRBD2 (5 bases each). The V end was cut by 1 base, the J end by 7 bases, with 18 bases between. Germline V gene data show CDR1 as LGHDT and CDR2 as YNNKEL (reference sequence). The CDR3 has 16 residues. CDR3 in amino acids: CASSQGSGARRYTQYF. The CDR3 DNA reads TGTGCCAGCAGCCAAGGGTCCGGGGCTAGGAGGTATACGCAGTATTTT.

V gene TRBV27 combines with J gene TRBJ1-6, with 8 positions matching TRBD1. This CDR3 has 16 amino acids. With V trimmed by 6 bases and J by 0 bases, 4 bases remained unmatched. Germline values: CDR1 MNHEY, CDR2 SMNVEV (reference sequence). CDR3 sequence: CASSRDRSSYNSPLHF. CDR3 nucleotide sequence: TGTGCCAGCAGCCGGGACAGGTCCTCCTATAATTCACCCCTCCACTTT.

The V call is TRBV4-3, the J call TRBJ1-2, with 11 nucleotides matching TRBD1. CDR1 is LGHNA and CDR2 is YSLEER in the germline V gene. The V and J ends lost 0 bases and 4 bases, in that order; junction bases with no gene match: 4. The CDR3 has 16 amino acids. The CDR3 DNA is TGCGCCAGCAGCCAAGATGGACAGGGGGCCCTCTATGGCTACACCTTC. It is translated as CASSQDGQGALYGYTF.

The count of this clone is one. V and J are TRBV6-5 and TRBJ2-7; D call uncertain. The ends were cut back, 2 bases at V and 4 bases at J, with 9 bases in the middle. This CDR3 is built from 13 residues. Germline V gene data show CDR1 as MNHEY and CDR2 as SVGAGI. CDR3 residues: CASSYNGQYEQYF. The CDR3 DNA sequence: TGTGCCAGCAGTTACAATGGTCAGTACGAGCAGTACTTC.

The V and J genes are TRBV27 and TRBJ1-1, with D possibly matching TRBD1 (5 bases). The V and J ends lost 6 bases and 4 bases respectively, with 21 bases between them. The length of the CDR3 is 16 residues. Germline CDR1 and CDR2: MNHEY and SMNVEV (reference sequence). CDR3 in DNA: TGTGCCAGCAGCCCCCCAGGGAGAGCTGGGGGCACTGAAGCTTTCTTT. Translated, it gives CASSPPGRAGGTEAFF.

The chain is built from TRBV6-2 or TRBV6-3 and TRBJ1-5, with 9 nucleotides matching TRBD1. Germline assignment: CDR1 MNHEY and CDR2 SVGEGT. The CDR3 has 14 residues. Trimming removed 6 bases from V and 4 bases from J; junction bases left unmatched: 4. The CDR3 DNA sequence: TGTGCCAGCAGCCCCGGGACAGGGAATCAGCCCCAGCATTTT. It codes for CASSPGTGNQPQHF.

This chain connects TRBV29-1 to TRBJ1-2; D is ambiguous. CDR1 and CDR2 (germline): SQVTM, ANQGSEA. The length of the CDR3 is 13 residues. Deletions cut 0 bases from V and 8 bases from J, with 13 bases between. The CDR3 reads CSVEEIAGGGYTF. The CDR3 nucleotides read TGCAGCGTTGAAGAGATAGCTGGAGGCGGCTACACCTTC. Full variable domain (missing parts from reference TRBV29-1 and TRBJ1-2): SAVISQKPSRDICQRGTSLTIQCQVDSQVTMMFWYRQQPGQSLTLIATANQGSEATYESGFVIDKFPISRPNLTFSTLTVSNMSPEDSSIYLCSVEEIAGGGYTFGSGTRLTVV.

The chain carries TRBV27 and TRBJ1-1; D not certain. Germline lookup yields CDR1 MNHEY and CDR2 SMNVEV (reference sequence). Trimming took off 0 bases at V and 8 bases at J, with 10 bases between the two ends. CDR3 length: 13 amino acids. The CDR3 DNA reads TGTGCCAGCAGTTTATCGATCACCGCGGAAGCTTTCTTT. Its translation is CASSLSITAEAFF.

The chain couples TRBV28 to TRBJ2-7; no firm D call. The CDR3 loop spans 13 amino acids. V lost 2 bases and J lost 3, with 8 bases in between. Germline values: CDR1 MDHEN, CDR2 SYDVKM. DNA for the CDR3: TGTGCCAGCAGTTTAAGGTCTTACTACGAGCAGTACTTC. This codes for CASSLRSYYEQYF. Supplemented by reference TRBV28 and TRBJ2-7, the full variable domain reads DVKVTQSSRYLVKRTGEKVFLECVQDMDHENMFWYRQDPGLGLRLIYFSYDVKMKEKGDIPEGYSVSREKKERFSLILESASTNQTSMYLCASSLRSYYEQYFGPGTRLTVT.